This T cell receptor (beta chain) emerged from a study of T cell responses to AZD1222 COVID-19 vaccine. Overall study findings and caveats: Just a handful of AZD1222 recipients tested seropositive at baseline. Two AZD1222 doses significantly raised spike-specific TCR breadth and depth over controls. White British donors predominated, females outnumbered males, and clonal diversity was possibly underestimated.

Generated by immunoSEQ multiplex PCR, the TCRdb table keeps only in-frame clones and is missing some. Among about 100,000 clones listed, roughly 86% were seen once. Within the sample, this clone is medium-sized. Its antigen is unidentified. V was clipped by 3 bases and J by 5 bases, with 10 bases between them. The CDR3 has 13 residues. In germline, CDR1 is MGHRA, CDR2 YSYEKL. This chain connects TRBV4-1 to TRBJ2-5; D possibly corresponds to TRBD2 (6 bases). This sample comprised peripheral blood, obtained on day 0 of MenACWY control vaccination. This receptor was obtained from an adult in good health. This chain's CDR3 is CASSHPGSETQYF. The CDR3 DNA reads as TGCGCCAGCAGCCATCCCGGGAGTGAGACCCAGTACTTC.